Listed below are T cell receptor beta chains from one sample, sequenced in a study of T cell responses to AZD1222 COVID-19 vaccine. Measured with immunoSEQ multiplex PCR; TCRdb has only the in-frame clones, and not every one. Seen here are about 180,000 clones, 90% to 95% observed once, and the top ten hold under 1.1%. The sample here was peripheral blood, taken 28 days after the second dose of the MenACWY control vaccine. The receptor source for this set is an adult who received the MenACWY meningococcal vaccine as a control. The CDR3 runs from the conserved cysteine through the conserved F or W. Each record gives: J gene, clone size, V gene, CDR3 length, D gene, CDR3 DNA, CDR3 protein. The D gene is left open where the match is weak. Size tells how often a clone was seen (once, few, many) or the class of an expanded clone, and some rows leave it out.

J gene: TRBJ1-2; clone size: NA; V gene: TRBV6-1; CDR3 length: 14; D gene: TRBD1; CDR3 DNA: TGTGCCAGCAGTGAACTTCGACAGGGACCGGGCTACACCTTC; CDR3 protein: CASSELRQGPGYTF
J gene: TRBJ2-3; clone size: NA; V gene: TRBV5-5; CDR3 length: 15; D gene: TRBD1; CDR3 DNA: TGTGCCAGCAGCCAGGGGGTTCTTTTTACAGATACGCAGTATTTT; CDR3 protein: CASSQGVLFTDTQYF
J gene: TRBJ2-1; clone size: NA; V gene: TRBV5-1; CDR3 length: 16; D gene: NA; CDR3 DNA: TGCGCCAGCAGCCTGCCGGGCCAGGGGATCTACAATGAGCAGTTCTTC; CDR3 protein: CASSLPGQGIYNEQFF
J gene: TRBJ2-5; clone size: NA; V gene: TRBV10-2; CDR3 length: 17; D gene: TRBD2; CDR3 DNA: TGCGCCAGCAGTGAGTCCGGACTAGCGGGGGACCAAGAGACCCAGTACTTC; CDR3 protein: CASSESGLAGDQETQYF
J gene: TRBJ2-1; clone size: NA; V gene: TRBV9; CDR3 length: 16; D gene: TRBD2; CDR3 DNA: TGTGCCAGCAGCGTAAATCCTAGCGGGGGGTACAATGAGCAGTTCTTC; CDR3 protein: CASSVNPSGGYNEQFF
J gene: TRBJ1-2; clone size: few; V gene: TRBV28; CDR3 length: 13; D gene: NA; CDR3 DNA: TGTGCCAGCAGTCCTCCCTATGGCTATGGCTACACCTTC; CDR3 protein: CASSPPYGYGYTF
J gene: TRBJ2-2; clone size: NA; V gene: TRBV18; CDR3 length: 14; D gene: TRBD1; CDR3 DNA: TGTGCCAGCTACGGACAGGGTCCCTCCGGGGAGCTGTTTTTT; CDR3 protein: CASYGQGPSGELFF
J gene: TRBJ2-3; clone size: NA; V gene: TRBV18; CDR3 length: 18; D gene: TRBD2; CDR3 DNA: TGTGCCAGCTCACGTCCCCGAGCGAGCGGGGGGGTCACAGATACGCAGTATTTT; CDR3 protein: CASSRPRASGGVTDTQYF
J gene: TRBJ1-5; clone size: few; V gene: TRBV4-2; CDR3 length: 14; D gene: NA; CDR3 DNA: TGTGCCAGCAGCCAAGCGGCGGCCAGTCTGCCCCAGCATTTT; CDR3 protein: CASSQAAASLPQHF
J gene: TRBJ1-1; clone size: NA; V gene: TRBV2; CDR3 length: 15; D gene: NA; CDR3 DNA: TGTGCCAGCAGACCCGGGGCGCCGCTGAACACTGAAGCTTTCTTT; CDR3 protein: CASRPGAPLNTEAFF
J gene: TRBJ1-5; clone size: NA; V gene: TRBV6-2/TRBV6-3; CDR3 length: 16; D gene: NA; CDR3 DNA: TGTGCCAGCAGTAAACGACAGGAGATTAGCAATCAGCCCCAGCATTTT; CDR3 protein: CASSKRQEISNQPQHF
J gene: TRBJ2-2; clone size: once; V gene: TRBV10-3; CDR3 length: 13; D gene: NA; CDR3 DNA: TGTGCCATCAGTGAAAGGGGAACCGGGGAGCTGTTTTTT; CDR3 protein: CAISERGTGELFF
J gene: TRBJ1-2; clone size: NA; V gene: TRBV6-1; CDR3 length: 14; D gene: TRBD1; CDR3 DNA: TGTGCCAGCAGTGAAAGGACAGGACTTTATGGCTACACCTTC; CDR3 protein: CASSERTGLYGYTF
J gene: TRBJ2-5; clone size: NA; V gene: TRBV10-2; CDR3 length: 13; D gene: NA; CDR3 DNA: TGCGCCAGCAGGAGTTCAGCTCAAGAGACCCAGTACTTC; CDR3 protein: CASRSSAQETQYF
J gene: TRBJ1-1; clone size: once; V gene: TRBV6-2/TRBV6-3; CDR3 length: 14; D gene: NA; CDR3 DNA: TGTGCCAGCAGCACACCGGGCCTGCCACCCCGGGCTTTCTTT; CDR3 protein: CASSTPGLPPRAFF
J gene: TRBJ1-2; clone size: NA; V gene: TRBV5-1; CDR3 length: 13; D gene: NA; CDR3 DNA: TGCGCCAGCAGCTTGTTGGGGGAATGGAGCTACACCTTC; CDR3 protein: CASSLLGEWSYTF
J gene: TRBJ2-5; clone size: NA; V gene: TRBV7-2; CDR3 length: 13; D gene: TRBD2; CDR3 DNA: TGTGCCAGCAGTCGGGGGGGCCGAGAGACCCAGTACTTC; CDR3 protein: CASSRGGRETQYF
J gene: TRBJ1-2; clone size: NA; V gene: TRBV28; CDR3 length: 14; D gene: NA; CDR3 DNA: TGTGCCAGCAGTTTAGAACAGGCCCTAGGTAGCTACACCTTC; CDR3 protein: CASSLEQALGSYTF
J gene: TRBJ1-5; clone size: NA; V gene: TRBV18; CDR3 length: 16; D gene: TRBD1; CDR3 DNA: TGTGCCAGCTCCCCTACAGGGGGGGGAGTCAATCAGCCCCAGCATTTT; CDR3 protein: CASSPTGGGVNQPQHF
J gene: TRBJ2-3; clone size: NA; V gene: TRBV3-1/TRBV3-2; CDR3 length: 13; D gene: NA; CDR3 DNA: TGTGCCAGCAGCCAAGCGGGCTTATCAACGCAGTATTTT; CDR3 protein: CASSQAGLSTQYF
J gene: TRBJ1-1; clone size: NA; V gene: TRBV4-3; CDR3 length: 15; D gene: NA; CDR3 DNA: TGCGCCAGCAGCAAGACAGAGATTCTGAACACTGAAGCTTTCTTT; CDR3 protein: CASSKTEILNTEAFF
J gene: TRBJ1-1; clone size: NA; V gene: TRBV2; CDR3 length: 14; D gene: NA; CDR3 DNA: TGTGCCAGCAGCGCCCGGGCTGGGAACACTGAAGCTTTCTTT; CDR3 protein: CASSARAGNTEAFF
J gene: TRBJ1-1; clone size: NA; V gene: TRBV6-5; CDR3 length: 15; D gene: NA; CDR3 DNA: TGTGCCAGCAGTTACGAGCCGTCCCGGTTCACTGAAGCTTTCTTT; CDR3 protein: CASSYEPSRFTEAFF
J gene: TRBJ1-6; clone size: NA; V gene: TRBV28; CDR3 length: 14; D gene: NA; CDR3 DNA: TGTGCCAGCAGCACCCGCCTAGGGAATTCACCCCTCCACTTT; CDR3 protein: CASSTRLGNSPLHF
J gene: TRBJ2-3; clone size: NA; V gene: TRBV3-1/TRBV3-2; CDR3 length: 16; D gene: TRBD2; CDR3 DNA: TGTGCCAGCGCCCGGACTAGCGGGGGGGGGCCAGATACGCAGTATTTT; CDR3 protein: CASARTSGGGPDTQYF
J gene: TRBJ2-7; clone size: NA; V gene: TRBV18; CDR3 length: 15; D gene: NA; CDR3 DNA: TGTGCCAGCTCCGTGACAGGGGAGGGGACCTACGAGCAGTACTTC; CDR3 protein: CASSVTGEGTYEQYF
J gene: TRBJ1-1; clone size: NA; V gene: TRBV11-2; CDR3 length: 16; D gene: TRBD1; CDR3 DNA: TGTGCCAGCACTCCGACTGACAGGGCCTTGAACACTGAAGCTTTCTTT; CDR3 protein: CASTPTDRALNTEAFF
J gene: TRBJ1-2; clone size: NA; V gene: TRBV28; CDR3 length: 14; D gene: NA; CDR3 DNA: TGTGCCAGCAGTCAAGGGGGGACCAACTATGGCTACACCTTC; CDR3 protein: CASSQGGTNYGYTF
J gene: TRBJ1-4; clone size: NA; V gene: TRBV30; CDR3 length: 15; D gene: TRBD1; CDR3 DNA: TGTGCCTGGAGTGTCCCGACAGGGCCTAATGAAAAACTGTTTTTT; CDR3 protein: CAWSVPTGPNEKLFF